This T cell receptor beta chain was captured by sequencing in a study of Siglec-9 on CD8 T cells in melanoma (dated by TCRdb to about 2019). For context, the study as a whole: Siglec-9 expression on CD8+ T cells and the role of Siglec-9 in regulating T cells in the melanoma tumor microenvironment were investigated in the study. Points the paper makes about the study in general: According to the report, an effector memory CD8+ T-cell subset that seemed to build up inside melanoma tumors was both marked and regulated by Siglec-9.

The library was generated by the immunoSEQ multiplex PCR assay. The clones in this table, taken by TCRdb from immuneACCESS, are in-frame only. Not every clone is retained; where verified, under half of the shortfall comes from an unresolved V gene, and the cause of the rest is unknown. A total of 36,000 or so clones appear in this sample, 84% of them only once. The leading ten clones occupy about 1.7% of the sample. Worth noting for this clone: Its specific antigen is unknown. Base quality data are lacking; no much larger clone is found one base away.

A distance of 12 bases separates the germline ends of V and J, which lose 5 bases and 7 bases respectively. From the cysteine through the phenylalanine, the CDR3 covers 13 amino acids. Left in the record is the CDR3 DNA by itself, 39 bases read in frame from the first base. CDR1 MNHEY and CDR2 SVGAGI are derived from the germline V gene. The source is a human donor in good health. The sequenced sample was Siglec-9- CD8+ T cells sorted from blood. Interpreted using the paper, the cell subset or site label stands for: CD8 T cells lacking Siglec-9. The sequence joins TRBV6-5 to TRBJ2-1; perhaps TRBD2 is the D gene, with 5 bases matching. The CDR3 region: CASSVRGGNEQFF. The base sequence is TGTGCCAGCAGTGTTCGGGGTGGGAATGAGCAGTTCTTC.